What follows describes a single T cell receptor (beta chain). The record originates from a study of STAT5B mutations in CD4+ large granular lymphocyte leukemia. CDR1 is SEHNR and CDR2 is FQNEAQ in the germline V gene (reference sequence). CDR3 size: 14 residues. V lost 2 bases, J lost 4 bases, and 11 bases lay in between. The table came from immunoSEQ multiplex PCR; TCRdb's copy has only in-frame clones and leaves some out. The data show almost 20,000 clones, approximately 88% seen once. This sequence joins TRBV7-9 and TRBJ1-1; weak D call: TRBD1 (5 bases). This TCR was sampled from a human donor in good health. Sample: CD4+ T cells from blood buffy coats. This CDR3 reads CASSLLDRATEAFF. CDR3 DNA: TGTGCCAGCAGCTTACTAGACAGAGCCACTGAAGCTTTCTTT.